The 31 T cell receptor beta chains below all came from one sample that was sequenced in a study of T-cell reconstitution after alpha-beta-depleted transplantation in children (dated by TCRdb to 2015 to 2016). This specimen's treatment or condition label, per the study, means: allogeneic hematopoietic cell transplantation with graft depleted of TCRalphabeta T cells and CD19 B cells. Libraries came from PCR. The reads were generated on an Illumina HiSeq 2500. To normalize quantification of the TCRbeta repertoire, the TCR libraries were built with molecular barcoding that relied on unique molecular identifiers. In-frame beta chains were kept once TCRdb had trimmed the public reads at Q25 with fastp and called clones with MiXCR. Each CDR3 protein gets just one entry, which takes the most common genes and DNA from the rows behind it. The sample contains 400,000 to 450,000 distinct CDR3 sequences, about 45% of them found a single time. The ten largest make up approximately 25% of the sample.

The material sequenced was PBMCs, taken before TCRalphabeta/CD19-depleted stem cell transplant. The receptor source for this set is a girl aged 2-10 years with aplastic anemia, due to receive a stem cell transplant.

This chain uses TRBV27 with TRBJ1-5, with 8 bases lining up with TRBD1. Losses at the gene ends were 7 bases for V and 3 bases for J; bases not matched to a gene: 8. This CDR3 comprises 15 residues. Germline CDR1 is MNHEY and CDR2 is SMNVEV (reference sequence). CDR3 nucleotide sequence: TGTGCCAGCATTATGGGACAGGAGGACAATCAGCCCCAGCATTTT. This translates into CASIMGQEDNQPQHF.

This clonotype was detected ten times or more. One end of the junction is discordant with germline, which a read error may explain. V is TRBV29-1 and J is TRBJ1-1; possible D gene TRBD1, 6 bases. Per the germline V gene, CDR1 is SQVTM and CDR2 is ANQGSEA. CDR3 size: 13 residues. In nucleotides, the CDR3 is TGCAGCGGTGAACAGGGTGTGGGCACTGAAGCTTTCTTT. The encoded protein is CSGEQGVGTEAFF. The variable domain in full, with the rest retrieved from reference TRBV29-1 and TRBJ1-1, is SAVISQKPSRDICQRGTSLTIQCQVDSQVTMMFWYRQQPGQSLTLIATANQGSEATYESGFVIDKFPISRPNLTFSTLTVSNMSPEDSSIYLCSGEQGVGTEAFFGQGTRLTVV.

This clonotype was counted once. The rearrangement uses TRBV5-1 and TRBJ2-1; D perhaps matches TRBD1 (5 bases). Trimming removed 0 bases from V and 5 bases from J, with 9 bases in between. The CDR3 has 14 amino acids. Germline V gene sequence: CDR1 SGHRS, CDR2 YFSETQ. The CDR3 region has the DNA TGCGCCAGCAGCTTGGAGGGGCCTGACAATGAGCAGTTCTTC. This sequence encodes CASSLEGPDNEQFF.

This clonotype was counted between two and nine times. The gene calls are TRBV20-1 and TRBJ2-5; tentatively, D is TRBD1 (7 bases). The germline V gene encodes CDR1 DFQATT and CDR2 SNEGSKA (reference sequence). V gave up 2 bases and J gave up 5 bases, with 12 bases separating them. This CDR3 spans 13 amino acids. The chain's CDR3 is CSARQGGRETQYF. For the CDR3, the DNA is TGCAGTGCTAGACAGGGGGGCAGGGAGACCCAGTACTTC.

The rearrangement links TRBV7-2 to TRBJ2-2, with TRBD2 as a possible D gene (5 bases). Germline CDR1 is SGHTA and CDR2 is FQGNSA. The CDR3 sequence is 16 residues long. V was trimmed by 5 bases and J by 0 bases, leaving 13 bases between them. CDR3 DNA sequence: TGTGCCAGCAGCCGGGTAGGCGGGTCGAACACCGGGGAGCTGTTTTTT. It encodes CASSRVGGSNTGELFF.

This clonotype appeared many times. J is TRBJ2-1 and V is TRBV7-2, with 7 bases identical to TRBD2. The CDR3 extends over 16 amino acids. Germline V gene lookup returns CDR1 SGHTA and CDR2 FQGNSA. V was pared by 5 bases and J by 3 bases, with 10 bases of the junction left unmatched. In nucleotides, the CDR3 is TGTGCCAGCAGCCCCATGCCGCTAGCGGACTACAATGAGCAGTTCTTC. Its protein is CASSPMPLADYNEQFF.

The chain has TRBV5-1 and TRBJ2-7, with 9 bases lining up with TRBD1. This CDR3 is built from 16 residues. Per germline, CDR1 SGHRS and CDR2 YFSETQ. V lost 1 base and J lost 2; bases outside the gene matches: 7. The chain's CDR3 is CASSLYRGHGTYEQYF. The CDR3 DNA follows: TGCGCCAGCAGCTTGTACAGGGGGCATGGGACCTACGAGCAGTACTTC. The whole variable domain, remainder taken from reference TRBV5-1 and TRBJ2-7, is KAGVTQTPRYLIKTRGQQVTLSCSPISGHRSVSWYQQTPGQGLQFLFEYFSETQRNKGNFPGRFSGRQFSNSRSEMNVSTLELGDSALYLCASSLYRGHGTYEQYFGPGTRLTVT.

This clonotype was seen repeatedly, ten times or more. The V call is TRBV5-6, the J call TRBJ1-2; D remains ambiguous. The CDR3 loop spans 12 amino acids. Germline assignment: CDR1 SGHDT and CDR2 YYEEEE. V shed 4 bases and J shed 8 bases, with 12 bases lying between them. The CDR3 DNA follows: TGTGCCAGCAGCGGACGGATGGGAGGCTACACCTTC. Encoded protein: CASSGRMGGYTF. Full variable domain (rest looked up from reference TRBV5-6 and TRBJ1-2): DAGVTQSPTHLIKTRGQQVTLRCSPKSGHDTVSWYQQALGQGPQFIFQYYEEEERQRGNFPDRFSGHQFPNYSSELNVNALLLGDSALYLCASSGRMGGYTFGSGTRLTVV.

The chain uses TRBV27 and TRBJ1-1; possibly TRBD1 for D (6 bases). Deletions cut 10 bases from V and 4 bases from J, with 19 bases between. CDR3 length: 14 residues. CDR1 MNHEY and CDR2 SMNVEV come from the germline V gene (reference sequence). CDR3 loop: CATRGATSGTEAFF. DNA for the CDR3: TGTGCCACTCGGGGGGCGACCAGTGGCACTGAAGCTTTCTTT.

V usage is TRBV30 and J usage is TRBJ1-5; D call uncertain. V was pared by 2 bases and J by 4 bases, with 9 bases between. The CDR3 runs 13 residues. CDR1 is GTSNPN and CDR2 is SVGIG in the germline V gene (reference sequence). As DNA, the CDR3 is TGTGCCTGGAGTAGTGGAGGGAATCAGCCCCAGCATTTT. Protein sequence: CAWSSGGNQPQHF.

The V gene is TRBV5-1, the J gene TRBJ2-5, with TRBD2 matching over 7 bases. The germline V gene has CDR1 SGHRS and CDR2 YFSETQ. There are 16 residues in the CDR3. Trimming at V came to 1 base and at J to 1 base, leaving 7 bases not matched to a gene. The CDR3 loop reads CASSLSLADLQETQYF. The CDR3 coding sequence is TGCGCCAGCAGCTTGAGCCTAGCGGATCTCCAAGAGACCCAGTACTTC.

In its sample, this clonotype was seen once. The chain joins TRBV5-1 to TRBJ2-7; D remains unclear. The CDR3 is 14 amino acids. The germline V gene has CDR1 SGHRS and CDR2 YFSETQ. Trimming cost V 3 bases and J 1 base, with 11 bases left between them. For the CDR3, the DNA is TGCGCCAGCAGCTCGCTAGAAACTTCCTACGAGCAGTACTTC. Translated, it gives CASSSLETSYEQYF.

This clonotype was seen only a few times. The V call is TRBV7-9, the J call TRBJ2-4; 7 bases align to TRBD2. There are 17 residues in the CDR3. Per germline, CDR1 SEHNR and CDR2 FQNEAQ (reference sequence). J was trimmed by 7 bases and V by 4 bases; bases with no gene match: 16. CDR3 bases: TGTGCCAGCAGCTCCAGAAACCCCGGGTCCGGGGGGAACATTCAGTACTTC. This sequence encodes CASSSRNPGSGGNIQYF. The complete variable domain, with remaining parts taken from reference TRBV7-9 and TRBJ2-4, reads DTGVSQNPRHKITKRGQNVTFRCDPISEHNRLYWYRQTLGQGPEFLTYFQNEAQLEKSRLLSDRFSAERPKGSFSTLEIQRTEQGDSAMYLCASSSRNPGSGGNIQYFGAGTRLSVL.

This sequence joins TRBV15 and TRBJ1-5; D might be TRBD1 (5 bases). This CDR3 spans 15 amino acids. Germline-derived CDR1 and CDR2 are LNHNV and YYDKDF (reference sequence). Trimming cost V 0 bases and J 10 bases, with 16 bases left between them. The CDR3 loop is CATSRERQGISPQHF. CDR3 in DNA: TGTGCCACCAGCAGAGAGAGGCAGGGAATCAGCCCCCAGCATTTT.

For the CDR3, the DNA is TGCAGTGCCAGGACAGGGCGCTATGGCTACACCTTC. Translated, it gives CSARTGRYGYTF. The chain links TRBV20-1 to TRBJ1-2, with TRBD1 matching 8 bases. Germline CDR1 DFQATT, CDR2 SNEGSKA (reference sequence). The trim removed 6 bases at V and 4 bases at J, leaving 4 bases unmatched. This CDR3 is built from 12 residues.

The V call is TRBV6-1, the J call TRBJ1-3, with TRBD1 identical over 8 bases. The length of the CDR3 is 14 residues. CDR1 MNHNS and CDR2 SASEGT come from the germline V gene. The V gene end was trimmed by 7 bases and the J gene end by 2 bases; junction bases not matched to a gene: 4. CDR3 sequence: CASMEQGAGNTIYF. As DNA, the CDR3 is TGTGCCAGCATGGAACAGGGGGCTGGAAACACCATATATTTT.

This clonotype was picked up many times. The genes are TRBV6-5 and TRBJ2-1; TRBD1 is a possible D gene (6 bases). The CDR3 length is 16 residues. Germline V gene sequence: CDR1 MNHEY, CDR2 SVGAGI. V lost 8 bases to trimming and J lost 2 bases, with 19 bases between them. The CDR3 nucleotides are TGTGCCAGCCAATTCGGACTGGACAGCACCTACAATGAGCAGTTCTTC. Protein: CASQFGLDSTYNEQFF.

This clonotype was seen at least ten times. This sequence joins TRBV7-2 and TRBJ1-1; D unclear. V lost 5 bases and J lost 3, with 16 bases in between. The CDR3 is 15 amino acids. The germline V gene has CDR1 SGHTA and CDR2 FQGNSA. The CDR3 region has the DNA TGTGCCAGCAGCCACGATTTAGCGGGATACACTGAAGCTTTCTTT. Amino acids: CASSHDLAGYTEAFF.

This clonotype was detected ten times or more. V usage is TRBV5-6 and J usage is TRBJ1-5; D ambiguous. Germline V lookup: CDR1 SGHDT, CDR2 YYEEEE. V gave up 1 base and J gave up 3 bases, with 11 bases separating them. CDR3 length: 15 residues. The CDR3 here is CASSLWTRVNQPQHF. The CDR3 bases are TGTGCCAGCAGCTTGTGGACTAGGGTCAATCAGCCCCAGCATTTT.

In its sample, this clonotype was seen many times. V usage is TRBV12-3 or TRBV12-4 and J usage is TRBJ2-1; TRBD2 matches at 10 bases. The CDR3 contains 15 residues. The junction had 7 bases not matched to a gene; V was cut back by 6 bases and J by 5 bases. The CDR3 sequence: CASRSTGTSDNEQFF. The CDR3 DNA reads TGTGCCAGCAGGTCTACCGGGACTAGCGACAATGAGCAGTTCTTC.

This clonotype was observed a few times. The CDR3 sequence is CASSYPSNHRSGNTIYF. The CDR3 bases are TGTGCCAGCAGTTACCCTAGTAACCACCGCTCTGGAAACACCATATATTTT. V is TRBV6-5 and J is TRBJ1-3; no clear D. The V and J ends lost 2 bases and 0 bases respectively, with 14 bases between them. The CDR3 totals 17 residues. CDR1 is MNHEY, CDR2 SVGAGI, per germline.

The table lists this clonotype with many counts. The rearrangement links TRBV11-2 to TRBJ1-2; TRBD1 matches 9 bases. Germline V gives CDR1 SGHAT, CDR2 FQNNGV. Trimming removed 1 base from V and 8 bases from J; junction bases left unmatched: 20. CDR3 length: 19 amino acids. In DNA, the CDR3 is TGTGCCAGCAGCTTAGTCAGAACCGCTCGTCCCGGGACAGGGCGCGGCTACACCTTC. Protein product: CASSLVRTARPGTGRGYTF.

This clonotype was seen at least ten times. This rearrangement joins TRBV29-1 to TRBJ1-1, with TRBD1 as a possible D gene (6 bases). V dropped 2 bases and J dropped 0 bases, with 13 bases sitting between them. The CDR3 loop spans 15 amino acids. Per germline, CDR1 SQVTM and CDR2 ANQGSEA. The CDR3 nucleotides are TGCAGCGTTGAAAAGGGGGGGAGAGTGAACACTGAAGCTTTCTTT. Amino acid sequence: CSVEKGGRVNTEAFF.

The chain combines TRBV10-3 with TRBJ2-3; D not resolved. This CDR3 region has 14 residues. The V end was cut by 4 bases, the J end by 0 bases, with 8 bases between. Germline V CDR1 and CDR2: ENHRY, SYGVKD. The CDR3 region is CAISGATSTDTQYF. The DNA for the CDR3 is TGTGCCATCAGTGGAGCGACTAGCACAGATACGCAGTATTTT.

The rearrangement links TRBV15 to TRBJ2-1; D gene ambiguous. Germline V lookup: CDR1 LNHNV, CDR2 YYDKDF (reference sequence). This CDR3 has 13 residues. V was clipped by 5 bases and J by 10 bases, with 15 bases between them. CDR3: CATSLHRDLEQFF. The CDR3 coding sequence is TGTGCCACCAGCCTTCACAGAGATTTAGAGCAGTTCTTC.

This clonotype appeared many times. The chain couples TRBV5-1 to TRBJ1-2; D gene unclear. CDR3 length: 14 residues. CDR1 SGHRS and CDR2 YFSETQ come from the germline V gene. With 4 bases removed from V and 2 bases from J, the gap between germline ends came to 12 bases. The CDR3, as DNA: TGCGCCAGCAGCCCGCCCTCCGGGAACTATGGCTACACCTTC. This gives the protein CASSPPSGNYGYTF.

This chain uses TRBV20-1 with TRBJ2-5, with 14 bases fitting TRBD2. The germline V gene encodes CDR1 DFQATT and CDR2 SNEGSKA (reference sequence). The V and J ends lost 5 bases and 3 bases, in that order; junction bases with no gene match: 5. This CDR3 region has 15 residues. The CDR3 sequence: CSAGGTSGSKETQYF. CDR3 DNA: TGCAGTGCTGGGGGGACTAGCGGGAGTAAAGAGACCCAGTACTTC.

This clonotype was observed many times. This chain links TRBV12-3 or TRBV12-4 with TRBJ1-2, with 9 bases lining up with TRBD1. Germline trimming cut 7 bases from V and 4 bases from J; bases unmatched to any gene: 4. The CDR3 sequence is 13 residues long. The CDR3 bases are TGTGCCAGCACCCCGACAGGGGGCTATGGCTACACCTTC. Its translation is CASTPTGGYGYTF.

V gene TRBV10-3 combines with J gene TRBJ1-1, with D perhaps matching TRBD1 (5 bases). CDR1 ENHRY and CDR2 SYGVKD come from the germline V gene. The CDR3 has 14 residues. V lost 4 bases and J 1 base, leaving 10 bases between the germline ends. The CDR3, as DNA: TGTGCCATCAGTGGGGACCGGGGGAACACTGAAGCTTTCTTT. Protein product: CAISGDRGNTEAFF.

This chain connects TRBV4-2 to TRBJ2-7; D remains unclear. V was shortened by 0 bases and J by 2 bases, with 8 bases between the two germline ends. This CDR3 is 14 amino acids long. Germline lookup yields CDR1 LGHNA and CDR2 YNFKEQ. The CDR3 region is CASSQDPSTYEQYF. DNA for the CDR3: TGTGCCAGCAGCCAAGATCCATCGACCTACGAGCAGTACTTC.

This clonotype was counted between two and nine times. The rearrangement uses TRBV20-1 and TRBJ1-2, with D hard to call. Trimming left V 3 bases short and J 2 bases short, with 7 bases between. The CDR3 spans 12 residues. Germline lookup yields CDR1 DFQATT and CDR2 SNEGSKA (reference sequence). CDR3 protein: CSARYRNYGYTF. In DNA form, the CDR3 reads TGCAGTGCTAGGTATCGGAACTATGGCTACACCTTC.